This passage covers 20 T cell receptor beta chains from one sample sequenced in a study of T cell responses to AZD1222 COVID-19 vaccine. Clones were sequenced by immunoSEQ multiplex PCR, and TCRdb holds only the in-frame ones, with some missing. Of around 100,000 clones listed, around nine tenths are singletons. This sample comprised peripheral blood, obtained on day 0 of AZD1222 vaccination. These receptors originate from an adult in good health.

The rearrangement uses TRBV27 and TRBJ1-5, with TRBD1 matching over 9 bases. Germline V gene lookup returns CDR1 MNHEY and CDR2 SMNVEV (reference sequence). V shed 5 bases and J 7 bases; nucleotides not matched to a gene: 6. This CDR3 region has 14 residues. DNA for the CDR3: TGTGCCAGCAGTCCGGGACAGGGTTGGCAGCCCCAGCATTTT. Translating it yields CASSPGQGWQPQHF.

This clone showed up just a few times. The rearrangement joins TRBV20-1 to TRBJ1-2; TRBD1 is a possible D gene (5 bases). Germline V gene lookup returns CDR1 DFQATT and CDR2 SNEGSKA (reference sequence). V gave up 5 bases and J gave up 6 bases, with 10 bases separating them. The CDR3 is made up of 11 amino acids. The CDR3 DNA is TGCAGTGCTCCAAGGGGTGATGGCTACACCTTC. Its translation is CSAPRGDGYTF.

The CDR3 DNA sequence: TGCGCCAGCAGCTTGTTCACCTCGGGGGGCTACACCTTC. Protein product: CASSLFTSGGYTF. J is TRBJ1-2 and V is TRBV5-1, with D unclear. The CDR3 is 13 residues long. CDR1 is SGHRS, CDR2 YFSETQ, per germline. V lost 1 base and J 8 bases, leaving 12 bases between the germline ends.

The chain recombines TRBV4-3 with TRBJ2-1; unclear D gene. CDR3 length: 15 residues. Germline CDR1 reads LGHNA; CDR2 reads YSLEER. Trimming removed 4 bases at V and 2 bases at J, with 12 bases between. CDR3 in amino acids: CASSRADIPYNEQFF. The CDR3 DNA reads TGCGCCAGCAGCCGCGCCGATATCCCCTACAATGAGCAGTTCTTC.

This chain connects TRBV4-3 to TRBJ2-1; 10 nucleotides align to TRBD2. The CDR3 runs 17 residues. Germline trimming cut 1 base from V and 9 bases from J; bases unmatched to any gene: 12. Per germline, CDR1 LGHNA and CDR2 YSLEER. The CDR3 region has the DNA TGCGCCAGCAGCCAAGGGGAAAAGAGCGGGGGGGCCGTTGAGCAGTTCTTC. It yields the protein CASSQGEKSGGAVEQFF.

The chain has TRBV19 and TRBJ1-2, with D possibly being TRBD1 (5 bases). This CDR3 has 16 amino acids. Trimming cost V 3 bases and J 2 bases, with 16 bases left between them. Looked up from germline, CDR1 is LNHDA and CDR2 is SQIVND (reference sequence). This chain's CDR3 is CASSIPGRLANYGYTF. In DNA, the CDR3 is TGTGCCAGTAGTATCCCGGGACGATTGGCCAACTATGGCTACACCTTC.

The chain uses TRBV7-2 and TRBJ1-5; no reliable D call. Trimming shortened V by 5 bases and J by 5 bases, and 7 bases separated the two germline ends. Germline lookup yields CDR1 SGHTA and CDR2 FQGNSA. This CDR3 is built from 12 residues. CDR3 residues: CASSPGYQPQHF. The CDR3 region has the DNA TGTGCCAGCAGCCCCGGTTATCAGCCCCAGCATTTT.

CDR3 sequence (DNA): TGTGCCAGCAACGGGGGTTCCAAAAACATTCAGTACTTC. Translating gives CASNGGSKNIQYF. This chain uses TRBV28 with TRBJ2-4, with D perhaps TRBD2 (6 bases). The CDR3 loop spans 13 amino acids. Trimming removed 7 bases from V and 2 bases from J, with 9 bases in between. CDR1 is MDHEN, CDR2 SYDVKM, per germline.

This chain connects TRBV25-1 to TRBJ2-1, with 8 positions matching TRBD1. This CDR3 is built from 13 residues. V lost 5 bases to trimming and J lost 11 bases; unmatched junction nucleotides: 8. CDR1 MGHDK and CDR2 SYGVNS come from the germline V gene. This CDR3 reads CASSSTGQGKQFF. The CDR3 bases are TGTGCCAGCAGTTCAACCGGACAGGGAAAGCAGTTCTTC.

The chain recombines TRBV3-1 (or the pseudogene TRBV3-2) with TRBJ2-7; TRBD1 matches 9 bases. This CDR3 has 13 residues. The trim removed 2 bases at V and 7 bases at J, leaving 3 bases unmatched. CDR1 is LGHDT and CDR2 is YNNKEL in the germline V gene (reference sequence). In DNA, the CDR3 is TGTGCCAGCAGCCAAACAGGGGGCGGGGAGCAGTACTTC. It yields the protein CASSQTGGGEQYF.

The chain is built from TRBV5-1 and TRBJ1-1; D gene uncertain. Germline CDR1 reads SGHRS; CDR2 reads YFSETQ. With 0 bases removed from V and 1 base from J, the gap between germline ends came to 10 bases. This CDR3 is 15 amino acids long. CDR3 sequence reads: CASSLESVPNTEAFF. CDR3 DNA sequence: TGCGCCAGCAGCTTGGAGTCTGTCCCGAACACTGAAGCTTTCTTT.

The gene calls are TRBV30 and TRBJ2-5; D is possibly TRBD2 (5 bases). Per the germline V gene, CDR1 is GTSNPN and CDR2 is SVGIG (reference sequence). Between the trimmed V and J ends, which lost 2 bases and 5 bases, there was a span of 15 bases. The CDR3 has 14 residues. As DNA, the CDR3 is TGTGCCTGGAGTAAGGCTAGCCTGCCGGAGACCCAGTACTTC. Translating it yields CAWSKASLPETQYF.

The V gene is TRBV27, the J gene TRBJ2-1, with TRBD2 matching over 12 bases. V gave up 8 bases and J gave up 12 bases; unmatched junction bases: 20. The CDR3 extends over 17 amino acids. CDR1 MNHEY and CDR2 SMNVEV come from the germline V gene (reference sequence). Written as DNA, the CDR3 is TGTGCCAGCCCTAAAGGTTCGGGGCTAGCGGGGGGGCGTACGCAGTTCTTC. Its protein product is CASPKGSGLAGGRTQFF.

The chain recombines TRBV18 with TRBJ2-7; D not resolved. V lost 5 bases, J lost 4 bases, and 12 bases lay in between. Looked up from germline, CDR1 is KGHSH and CDR2 is LQKENI. CDR3 length equals 13 residues. CDR3 nucleotides: TGTGCCAGCTCATCCCGTTACGAGTACGAGCAGTACTTC. It codes for CASSSRYEYEQYF. The variable domain in full, with the rest retrieved from reference TRBV18 and TRBJ2-7, is NAGVMQNPRHLVRRRGQEARLRCSPMKGHSHVYWYRQLPEEGLKFMVYLQKENIIDESGMPKERFSAEFPKEGPSILRIQQVVRGDSAAYFCASSSRYEYEQYFGPGTRLTVT.

The chain joins TRBV5-1 to TRBJ1-6; 9 bases align to TRBD1. The CDR3 is 15 amino acids. Germline CDR1 is SGHRS and CDR2 is YFSETQ. V dropped 2 bases and J dropped 7; count of bases not matched to a gene: 4. Here the CDR3 reads CASSFTGTGNSPLHF. CDR3 sequence (DNA): TGCGCCAGCAGCTTCACCGGGACAGGGAATTCACCCCTCCACTTT.

The chain uses TRBV24-1 and TRBJ2-1; either TRBD1 or TRBD2 may fit D (5 bases each). CDR3 length: 14 amino acids. Trimming cost V 2 bases and J 4 bases, with 8 bases left between them. Germline CDR1 KGHDR, CDR2 SFDVKD. CDR3 sequence reads: CATSDSGRYNEQFF. The CDR3 DNA reads TGTGCCACCAGTGATTCGGGGCGTTACAATGAGCAGTTCTTC.

The rearrangement uses TRBV15 and TRBJ1-4, with TRBD1 matching over 7 bases. The CDR3 has 14 amino acids. CDR1 is LNHNV and CDR2 is YYDKDF in the germline V gene (reference sequence). V dropped 3 bases and J dropped 4; count of bases not matched to a gene: 2. The CDR3 sequence is CATSSRQGNEKLFF. CDR3 coding DNA: TGTGCCACCAGCAGCCGACAGGGTAATGAAAAACTGTTTTTT.

The rearrangement uses TRBV28 and TRBJ1-2; TRBD1 might be the D (5 bases). Deletions cut 2 bases from V and 2 bases from J, with 9 bases between. Germline values: CDR1 MDHEN, CDR2 SYDVKM. The CDR3 sequence is 14 residues long. CDR3 coding DNA: TGTGCCAGCAGTTTAGGGGCAGGGAACTATGGCTACACCTTC. This translates into CASSLGAGNYGYTF.

In the case of this clone: This sample includes further DNA sequences coding for the same CDR3. The CDR3, as DNA: TGTGCCAGCAGCGTAGGTCTAGCGGGGGGCAATGAGCAGTTCTTC. This gives the protein CASSVGLAGGNEQFF. The rearrangement joins TRBV9 to TRBJ2-1, with 11 positions matching TRBD2. CDR1 is SGDLS and CDR2 is YYNGEE in the germline V gene. The CDR3 length is 15 residues. V lost 0 bases and J lost 6; bases outside the gene matches: 2.

The rearrangement links TRBV7-3 to TRBJ2-2, with D perhaps TRBD1 (6 bases). The V gene lost 8 bases and the J gene lost 6 bases, with 13 bases spanning the gap. The CDR3 is 13 amino acids. The germline CDR1 and CDR2 sequences are SGHTA and FQGTGA. In nucleotides, the CDR3 is TGTGCCAGCTCCACAGGGTTCGCCGGGGAGCTGTTTTTT. Amino acids: CASSTGFAGELFF. Using reference TRBV7-3 and TRBJ2-2 for the parts outside the CDR3, the full variable domain is GAGVSQTPSNKVTEKGKYVELRCDPISGHTALYWYRQSLGQGPEFLIYFQGTGAADDSGLPNDRFFAVRPEGSVSTLKIQRTERGDSAVYLCASSTGFAGELFFGEGSRLTVL.